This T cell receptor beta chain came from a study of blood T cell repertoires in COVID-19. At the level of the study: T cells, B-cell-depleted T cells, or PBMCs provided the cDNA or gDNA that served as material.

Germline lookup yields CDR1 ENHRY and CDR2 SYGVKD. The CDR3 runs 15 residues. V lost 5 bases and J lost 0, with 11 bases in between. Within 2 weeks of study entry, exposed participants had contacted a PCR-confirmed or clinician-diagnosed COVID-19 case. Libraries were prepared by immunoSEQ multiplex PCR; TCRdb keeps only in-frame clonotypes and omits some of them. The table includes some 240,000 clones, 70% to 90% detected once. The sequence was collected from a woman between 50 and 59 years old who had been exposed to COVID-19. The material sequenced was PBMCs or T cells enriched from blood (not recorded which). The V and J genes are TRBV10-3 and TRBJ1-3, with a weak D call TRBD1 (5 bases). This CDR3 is CAISTTVGSGNTIYF. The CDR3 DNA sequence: TGTGCCATCAGTACGACAGTGGGCTCTGGAAACACCATATATTTT.